Listed here is a single TCR beta chain. Its antigen is undetermined. This CDR3 contains 15 residues. Looked up from germline, CDR1 is SGHNT and CDR2 is YYREEE (reference sequence). The trim removed 4 bases at V and 3 bases at J, leaving 6 bases unmatched. Using immunoSEQ multiplex PCR, the repertoire was profiled, and TCRdb retains in-frame clones only, with some absent. Of fewer than 65,000 clones listed, about 90% are singletons. This entry belongs to a study of OX40 agonist ivuxolimab in advanced cancers. Study as a whole: Patients treated during dose escalation were battling hepatocellular carcinoma, melanoma, renal cell or head and neck cancer.

The study, taken as a whole, reports: Clonal expansion was seen in CD4+ and CD8+ blood T cells by week 6 at 0.1 to 3.0 mg/kg.

Patients were ineligible given autoimmune disease history or systemic immunosuppression. V gene TRBV5-4 combines with J gene TRBJ2-3; 9 bases line up with TRBD2. This sample comprised CD4+ or CD8+ T cells sorted from blood, obtained in a trial of the OX40 agonist ivuxolimab. The source of this sequence is an adult with an advanced solid tumor such as melanoma, head and neck, liver or kidney cancer. CDR3 DNA sequence: TGTGCCAGCAGCCCCGGACTAGCGAGGACAGATACGCAGTATTTT. It codes for CASSPGLARTDTQYF.